Reported below is one T cell receptor beta chain. Its antigen is unidentified. Germline values: CDR1 SGHVS, CDR2 FNYEAQ. Trimming took 1 base from V and 4 from J, leaving 14 bases between them. The CDR3 spans 17 residues. The protocol was immunoSEQ multiplex PCR, while the TCRdb copy is restricted to in-frame clones and leaves out a portion. The sample lists over 95,000 clones; 80% to 95% were seen once. The data were obtained in a study of T cell responses to AZD1222 COVID-19 vaccine. Broader study findings: Spike-specific TCR breadth and depth went up after people got two AZD1222 doses. Baseline testing showed seropositivity in only six or seven AZD1222 recipients. Females made up more of the donors, who were largely white British, and clonal diversity may have come out too low.

The receptor was isolated from an adult in good health. The chain combines TRBV7-6 with TRBJ2-6; tentatively, D is TRBD1 (6 bases). The input for sequencing was peripheral blood, taken on day 0 of AZD1222 vaccination. The CDR3 loop reads CASSLVAPGVGANVLTF. In DNA form, the CDR3 reads TGTGCCAGCAGCTTAGTTGCCCCAGGGGTCGGGGCCAACGTCCTGACTTTC.